The 10 T cell receptor beta chains below were found in one sample sequenced in a study of Ad26.COV2.S vaccination and SARS-CoV-2 variants. Measured with immunoSEQ multiplex PCR; TCRdb has only the in-frame clones, and not every one. The table has 75,000 to 100,000 clones, roughly 84% seen once. The sample was peripheral blood, taken after recovery from COVID-19. These receptors were obtained from a human donor who had recovered from COVID-19.

This clone was recorded once. This sequence joins TRBV5-4 and TRBJ2-5; no definite D call. Germline V lookup: CDR1 SGHNT, CDR2 YYREEE (reference sequence). The ends were cut back, 2 bases at V and 5 bases at J, with 4 bases in the middle. This CDR3 has 11 residues. The CDR3 region has the DNA TGTGCCAGCAGCTTTTTGGAGACCCAGTACTTC. Its translation is CASSFLETQYF.

This clone appeared once. The chain uses TRBV28 and TRBJ1-5; TRBD1 is a possible D gene (5 bases). Trimming removed 5 bases at V and 4 bases at J, with 9 bases between. There are 13 residues in the CDR3. Germline-derived CDR1 and CDR2 are MDHEN and SYDVKM. CDR3 DNA sequence: TGTGCCAGCAGTGACCGGGGGAATCAGCCCCAGCATTTT. It yields the protein CASSDRGNQPQHF.

This clone showed up just once. V gene TRBV5-1 combines with J gene TRBJ2-5; TRBD1 matches at 9 bases. J gave up 1 base and V 2 bases, and 3 bases lay outside the gene matches. This CDR3 is 15 amino acids long. Germline assignment: CDR1 SGHRS and CDR2 YFSETQ. CDR3 protein: CASSFRTGVQETQYF. CDR3 sequence (DNA): TGCGCCAGCAGCTTTCGGACAGGGGTCCAAGAGACCCAGTACTTC.

The V and J genes are TRBV7-9 and TRBJ2-7; 9 nucleotides agree with TRBD1. Germline CDR1 and CDR2: SEHNR and FQNEAQ (reference sequence). Trimming at V came to 5 bases and at J to 6 bases, leaving 11 bases not matched to a gene. This CDR3 spans 15 amino acids. The CDR3 sequence: CASSTRRDRVSEQYF. The CDR3 nucleotides are TGTGCCAGCAGCACACGCCGGGACAGGGTTAGCGAGCAGTACTTC.

This clone was found a few times. The V call is TRBV2, the J call TRBJ2-3, with D unclear. The CDR3 is 13 residues long. Looked up from germline, CDR1 is SNHLY and CDR2 is FYNNEI. Trimming cost V 7 bases and J 4 bases, with 12 bases left between them. This CDR3 is CASKGSIADTQYF. The CDR3, as DNA: TGTGCCAGCAAAGGGTCAATTGCAGATACGCAGTATTTT.

This clone was seen a few times. The J gene is TRBJ2-2, the V gene TRBV9; D unresolved. The germline V gene encodes CDR1 SGDLS and CDR2 YYNGEE. This CDR3 comprises 15 residues. Between the trimmed V and J ends, which lost 0 bases and 2 bases, there was a span of 8 bases. CDR3 sequence reads: CASSVELYNTGELFF. The DNA for the CDR3 is TGTGCCAGCAGCGTAGAACTTTATAACACCGGGGAGCTGTTTTTT. The full variable domain, in which reference TRBV9 and TRBJ2-2 provide the parts outside the CDR3, is DSGVTQTPKHLITATGQRVTLRCSPRSGDLSVYWYQQSLDQGLQFLIQYYNGEERAKGNILERFSAQQFPDLHSELNLSSLELGDSALYFCASSVELYNTGELFFGEGSRLTVL.

The chain uses TRBV11-3 and TRBJ1-1; D ambiguous. The CDR3 sequence is 14 residues long. Germline CDR1 and CDR2: SGHNT and YENEEA. V was trimmed by 2 bases and J by 1 base, leaving 8 bases between them. CDR3 loop: CASSLRVGNTEAFF. Written as DNA, the CDR3 is TGTGCCAGCAGCTTAAGGGTTGGGAACACTGAAGCTTTCTTT.

This clone was found once. V gene TRBV2 combines with J gene TRBJ1-1; TRBD1 matches at 7 bases. CDR1 and CDR2 (germline): SNHLY, FYNNEI. The length of the CDR3 is 14 residues. V was pared by 6 bases and J by 10 bases, with 14 bases of the junction left unmatched. CDR3 nucleotides: TGTGCCAGCAGGGAACAGGGGTTGGGGGAGCGAGCTTTCTTT. Its translation: CASREQGLGERAFF.

The gene calls are TRBV15 and TRBJ2-1, with TRBD1 matching 10 bases. CDR1 and CDR2 from the germline V gene are LNHNV and YYDKDF (reference sequence). The CDR3 consists of 15 residues. After removal of 2 bases from V and 6 bases from J, the junction contained 4 bases not matched to a gene. DNA of the CDR3: TGTGCCACCAGCAGACCCGGGACAGGGGCCAATGAGCAGTTCTTC. Protein sequence: CATSRPGTGANEQFF. The variable domain in full, completed from reference TRBV15 and TRBJ2-1, reads DAMVIQNPRYQVTQFGKPVTLSCSQTLNHNVMYWYQQKSSQAPKLLFHYYDKDFNNEADTPDNFQSRRPNTSFCFLDIRSPGLGDTAMYLCATSRPGTGANEQFFGPGTRLTVL.

This chain joins TRBV28 and TRBJ1-3; no definite D call. Germline lookup yields CDR1 MDHEN and CDR2 SYDVKM. With 6 bases removed from V and 4 bases from J, the gap between germline ends came to 7 bases. This CDR3 has 12 residues. The CDR3 reads CASSTAGNTIYF. The CDR3 DNA sequence: TGTGCCAGCAGCACAGCCGGAAACACCATATATTTT.